Here is one T cell receptor (beta chain) with its context. The data are from a study of blood T cell repertoires in COVID-19. Looking at the study overall: The study drew acute and convalescent COVID-19 samples from the United States, Italy and Spain. PBMCs, B-cell-depleted T cells, or T cells were the source of the cDNA or gDNA that made up the material.

Germline V CDR1 and CDR2: SGHKS, YYEKEE (reference sequence). V lost 3 bases to trimming and J lost 2 bases; unmatched junction nucleotides: 14. CDR3 length: 20 residues. Per the original data handling: Using reference gene primer amplification, nucleated cell counts were estimated. Generated by immunoSEQ multiplex PCR, the TCRdb table keeps only in-frame clones and is missing some. V and J calls plus clone size are reproduced from that table; the DNA served to infer D and trimming. The data show around 110,000 clones, roughly 80% seen once. The source is a man between 25 and 39 years old with acute or convalescent COVID-19. The chain links TRBV5-5 to TRBJ1-6; 10 bases are shared with TRBD1. Specimen: peripheral blood. The CDR3 loop reads CASSWGPGQGRFTYNSPLHF. The CDR3 DNA reads as TGTGCCAGCAGCTGGGGACCGGGACAGGGGAGGTTCACCTATAATTCACCCCTCCACTTT. Based on the CDR3 plus reference TRBV5-5 and TRBJ1-6, the full variable domain is DAGVTQSPTHLIKTRGQQVTLRCSPISGHKSVSWYQQVLGQGPQFIFQYYEKEERGRGNFPDRFSARQFPNYSSELNVNALLLGDSALYLCASSWGPGQGRFTYNSPLHFGNGTRLTVT.